The source of this TCR beta chain is a study of blood T cell repertoires in COVID-19. Study-wide background: Sites across the United States, Italy and Spain contributed samples from acute and convalescent COVID-19. Sources were T cells, B-cell-depleted T cells, or PBMCs; the material itself was cDNA or gDNA.

The CDR3 totals 14 residues. V shed 6 bases and J 7 bases; nucleotides not matched to a gene: 4. Per germline, CDR1 LNHDA and CDR2 SQIVND (reference sequence). Original methodology: Estimated nucleated cell counts came from reference gene primer amplification. Some clones are missing from TCRdb's copy, which holds only in-frame ones; the method was immunoSEQ multiplex PCR. That table supplies the V and J calls and clone size; D and trimming were determined from the DNA. The data contain roughly 200,000 clones, 80% to 95% of them singletons. Source material: peripheral blood. This TCR was sampled from a man aged 50-59 years with acute or convalescent COVID-19. The chain recombines TRBV19 with TRBJ2-1, with 12 positions matching TRBD2. CDR3 region: CASSRGTSGNEQFF. The DNA of the CDR3 is TGTGCCAGTAGCAGAGGGACTAGCGGGAATGAGCAGTTCTTC.